The rows below give T cell receptor beta chains drawn from one sample of a study of blood T cell repertoires in COVID-19. Here immunoSEQ multiplex PCR was the method, and the copy in TCRdb shows in-frame clones only, minus some. The table shows some 140,000 clones, with roughly 88% occurring only once. The sequenced material came from peripheral blood. The receptors originated from a man aged 60 to 69 with COVID-19, enrolled during active disease. Each CDR3 is given with its conserved first and last residue. The D gene is left open where the match is weak. The size of a clone is reported for some rows only, either as once, few or many, or as a class for expanded clones.

TRBJ1-1	TRBV3-1/TRBV3-2	.	.	TGTGCCAGCAGCCAAGGGGCGACGAACACTGAAGCTTTCTTT	CASSQGATNTEAFF
TRBJ2-2	TRBV6-5	.	TRBD1	TGTGCCAGCAGTCCAGGGGGCTCTCACGGGGAGCTGTTTTTT	CASSPGGSHGELFF
TRBJ1-1	TRBV30	.	.	TGTGCCTGGAGTGTACAGGTGTCAGGGCGGAGGGGTGAAGCTTTCTTT	CAWSVQVSGRRGEAFF
TRBJ1-1	TRBV20-1	.	.	TGCAGTGCTCCGGAGACAGCCGGTTTT	CSAPETAGF
TRBJ1-6	TRBV28	.	.	TGTGCCAGCAGTTCTCATTCCGGGGGTAATTCACCCCTCCACTTT	CASSSHSGGNSPLHF
TRBJ2-1	TRBV7-9	.	TRBD2	TGTGCCAGCAGCTTCCGGTACGCGGGAGGTTTGGATGAGCAGTTCTTC	CASSFRYAGGLDEQFF
TRBJ1-2	TRBV3-1/TRBV3-2	.	TRBD1	TGTGCCAGCAGCCCTGTTGCAGGGGGCAGCTATGGCTACACCTTC	CASSPVAGGSYGYTF
TRBJ2-5	TRBV28	.	TRBD1	TGTGCCAGCAGTTCAGGGGGACAAGAGACCCAGTACTTC	CASSSGGQETQYF
TRBJ2-7	TRBV15	few	TRBD1	TGTGCCACCAGCAGAGGGGGACAGGGCTTAACCTACGAGCAGTACTTC	CATSRGGQGLTYEQYF
TRBJ1-2	TRBV6-2/TRBV6-3	.	.	TGTGCCAGCAGTTACGAGGGTTTTGGCTACACCTTC	CASSYEGFGYTF
TRBJ2-5	TRBV28	.	TRBD2	TGTGCCAGCAGTCCCCATGGGGGGGGATGGGAGACCCAGTACTTC	CASSPHGGGWETQYF
TRBJ2-5	TRBV18	.	.	TGTGCCAGCTCTGCCTACTCAGGGTTCCGTGAGGAGACCCAGTACTTC	CASSAYSGFREETQYF
TRBJ1-5	TRBV9	once	.	TGTGCCAGCAGCGCGGAGTCCAGTCGGGGTCAGCCCCAGCATTTT	CASSAESSRGQPQHF
TRBJ1-1	TRBV6-6	.	TRBD1	TGTGCCAGCAGTTCGGGACAGGGACGGACTGAAGCTTTCTTT	CASSSGQGRTEAFF
TRBJ2-1	TRBV10-3	.	TRBD2	TGTGCCATCAGTGAGTCGATTGGGACTAGCGATAAATACAATGAGCAGTTCTTC	CAISESIGTSDKYNEQFF
TRBJ1-1	TRBV6-5	.	TRBD1	TGTGCCAGCAGTTACCCAGGGGGTTGGACTGAAGCTTTCTTT	CASSYPGGWTEAFF
TRBJ2-1	TRBV30	.	.	TGTGCCTGGAGGACCCTAGCGTTGGCATACAATGAGCAGTTCTTC	CAWRTLALAYNEQFF
TRBJ1-3	TRBV7-9	.	.	TGTGCCAGCAGCCTCAGTGGAAACACCATATATTTT	CASSLSGNTIYF
TRBJ1-2	TRBV5-4	.	.	TGTGCCAGCAGCTCCGCACAGATTCTCTATGGCTACACCTTC	CASSSAQILYGYTF
TRBJ1-5	TRBV12-3/TRBV12-4	.	TRBD1	TGTGCCAGCAGTCGACAGGGTGACCAGCCCCAGCATTTT	CASSRQGDQPQHF
TRBJ2-7	TRBV5-8	few	.	TGTGCCAGCAGCTTGGCCTCCTTTAACGAGCAGTACTTC	CASSLASFNEQYF
TRBJ2-5	TRBV6-6	.	TRBD1	TGTGCCAGCAGTTACGAGAGGGGGCGAGAGACCCAGTACTTC	CASSYERGRETQYF
TRBJ1-2	TRBV10-3	.	TRBD1	TGTGCCATCAGTGACCAGGGGGCAGGAGCACTTAACTATGGCTACACCTTC	CAISDQGAGALNYGYTF
TRBJ1-2	TRBV19	.	.	TGTGCCAGTAGTATTTGGCAGGGAGGAGGCTACACCTTC	CASSIWQGGGYTF
TRBJ1-2	TRBV24-1	.	TRBD1	TGTGCCACCAGTGGCGGGACAGCCTATGGCTACACCTTC	CATSGGTAYGYTF
TRBJ2-7	TRBV18	.	.	TGTGCCAGCTCACCAGTGGAGTCCTCCTACGAGCAGTACTTC	CASSPVESSYEQYF
TRBJ1-1	TRBV6-5	.	.	TGTGCCAGCAGTCGTGGACGGGGGAACACTGAAGCTTTCTTT	CASSRGRGNTEAFF
TRBJ1-5	TRBV19	.	.	TGTGCCAGTAGTCCACGGGGGGTCCATCAGCCCCAGCATTTT	CASSPRGVHQPQHF
TRBJ2-3	TRBV6-1	once	.	TGTGCCAGCAGTGATCGATCAGATAGCACAGATACGCAGTATTTT	CASSDRSDSTDTQYF
TRBJ2-1	TRBV7-9	.	.	TGTGCCAGCAGCTTACCCTTACTAGGTCGTGAGCAGTTCTTC	CASSLPLLGREQFF